This T cell receptor beta chain was sequenced in a study of blood T cells in healthy people across ages (dated by TCRdb to about 2015). Describing the broader study: Template switching captured roughly one uniquely barcoded TCR beta cDNA molecule per two T cells in model experiments. To track age-related changes in TCR beta repertoire diversity, the study relied on deep sequencing normalized with unique cDNA molecular identifiers. Donors were grouped into four age groups: young (average approximately 15 years), middle-aged (under 40), aged (over 55) and long-lived (around 80). To avoid experimental bias, donors of different ages were randomly spread across the sequencing lanes. For two donors (one aged 18 to 29 and one aged 80 or older), the study analyzed two additional independent replicas of 1 million unique cDNA reads from the same blood draw. What the study reported, not specific to this receptor: Estimates of total diversity from one million sequenced T cells were regarded as lower bounds and underestimates. Conclusive comparison of naive and antigen-experienced compartments was prevented by the profiling of bulk unsorted PBMCs. As age increased, observed TCR beta diversity per million T cells dropped in a roughly linear way, and a significant reduction was already evident by age 40. Compared with the aged group, more naive CD4+ T cells, fewer expanded clones and increased TCR diversity were shown by the long-lived group, suggesting age selection. The CMV infection status of donors was not known, potentially confounding age-related changes in expanded clonotypes. A strong correlation was found between observed TCR beta diversity and the percentage of naive T cells measured by flow cytometry.

Systemically healthy Caucasian individuals from Russia, over 30 in total and aged 6 to 90 years, were included as donors. Each donor gave around 9.5 milliliters of peripheral blood, collected into EDTA-treated Vacutainer tubes. Ficoll-Paque density-gradient centrifugation was used to isolate PBMCs, with at least 6.5 million per sample. Trizol reagent was used to extract total RNA from the PBMCs, yielding at least 5 micrograms per sample. For every donor, an aliquot of PBMCs went through flow cytometry to measure the percentages of naive CD45RAhigh/CD27high T cells. On this clonotype: Its antigen specificity is not known. At one end the junction does not follow the germline gene, possibly because of a read error.

The CDR3 runs 14 amino acids, cysteine and phenylalanine included. The read is trimmed to its CDR3 DNA, 42 bases read in frame from base 1. The germline V gene (reference sequence) sets CDR1 to LGHDT and CDR2 to YNNKEL. Library method: 5' RACE. The instrument was an Illumina HiSeq 2500. A second PCR of 7 to 11 cycles was run with a J-beta primer mix and a sample-barcoded 5' primer. A unique molecular identifier was introduced onto each TCR beta cDNA molecule by a template-switch 5' adaptor carrying 12 random nucleotides. Each sample yielded at least 2.5 million CDR3-containing paired-end reads. First-strand cDNA synthesis was performed from all RNA using the Mint cDNA synthesis kit, with priming by a TRBC-specific oligonucleotide. After uracil-DNA glycosylase treatment, a first 18-cycle PCR used universal primers M1SS and BC2_uni_R on all cDNA. On the authors' methods: For normalization, 1 million high-quality reads were randomly selected from each sample, with every read carrying a distinct molecular identifier. Instead of being binned into consensus sequences, reads with shared molecular identifiers were discarded. MiTCR, with a Q25 quality threshold and the strictest error-elimination algorithm, was used for CDR3 identification, clonotype clustering and error correction. A nonparametric unseen species model with Euler transformation was used to estimate a lower bound on total TCR beta diversity. TCRdb reprocessed the public reads (quality trimming at Q25 with fastp, clone calling with MiXCR) and kept in-frame beta chains. Rows with one shared CDR3 protein collapse into an entry with the most common genes and DNA. The authors' filters were not applied to this entry. A total of nearly 800,000 distinct CDR3 sequences appear in this sample, 56% of them only once. The top ten clones comprise approximately 24% of the sample.

This TCR came from a man between 40 and 49 years old in good health. What was sequenced was blood. This chain joins TRBV3-1 to TRBJ2-7, with the D segment identity uncertain. The CDR3: CASCQERLPYEQYF. Here is the DNA: TGTGCCAGCTGCCAAGAGCGTCTCCCCTACGAGCAGTACTTC.